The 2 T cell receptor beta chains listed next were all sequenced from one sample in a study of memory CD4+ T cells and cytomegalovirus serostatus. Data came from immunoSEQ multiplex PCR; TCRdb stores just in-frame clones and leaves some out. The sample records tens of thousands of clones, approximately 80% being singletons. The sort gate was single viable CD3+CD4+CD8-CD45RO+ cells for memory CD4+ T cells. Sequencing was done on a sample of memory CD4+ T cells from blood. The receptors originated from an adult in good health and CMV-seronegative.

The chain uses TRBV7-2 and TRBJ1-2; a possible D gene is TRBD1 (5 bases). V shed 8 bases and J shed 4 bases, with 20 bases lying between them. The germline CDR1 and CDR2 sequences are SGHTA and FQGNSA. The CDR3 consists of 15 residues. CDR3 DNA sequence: TGTGCCAGCGCCATACCCGGGGGGGTGAGCTATGGCTACACCTTC. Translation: CASAIPGGVSYGYTF.

The CDR3 is CASSSQGLNTEAFF. The CDR3 DNA follows: TGCGCCAGCAGCTCACAGGGGTTGAACACTGAAGCTTTCTTT. This chain links TRBV5-1 with TRBJ1-1; TRBD1 agrees at 7 bases. From germline, CDR1 is SGHRS and CDR2 YFSETQ. The CDR3 is 14 residues long. The trim removed 3 bases at V and 0 bases at J, leaving 2 bases unmatched. The whole variable domain, filled in from reference TRBV5-1 and TRBJ1-1, reads KAGVTQTPRYLIKTRGQQVTLSCSPISGHRSVSWYQQTPGQGLQFLFEYFSETQRNKGNFPGRFSGRQFSNSRSEMNVSTLELGDSALYLCASSSQGLNTEAFFGQGTRLTVV.